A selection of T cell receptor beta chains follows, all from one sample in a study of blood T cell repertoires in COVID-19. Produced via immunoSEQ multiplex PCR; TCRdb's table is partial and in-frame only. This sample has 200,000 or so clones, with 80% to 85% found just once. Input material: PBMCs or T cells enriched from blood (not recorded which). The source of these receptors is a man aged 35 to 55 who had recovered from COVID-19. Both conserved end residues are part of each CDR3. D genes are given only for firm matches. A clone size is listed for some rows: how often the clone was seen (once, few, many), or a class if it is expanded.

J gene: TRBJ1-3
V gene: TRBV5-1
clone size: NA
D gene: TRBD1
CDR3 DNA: TGCGCCAGCAGCTTGGGGGGACAGCTCTCTGGAAACACCATATATTTT
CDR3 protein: CASSLGGQLSGNTIYF

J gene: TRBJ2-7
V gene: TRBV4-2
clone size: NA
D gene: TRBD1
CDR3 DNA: TGTGCCAGCAGCCAAGATATTCGGGGGACAGGGTCCTACGAGCAGTACTTC
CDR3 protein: CASSQDIRGTGSYEQYF

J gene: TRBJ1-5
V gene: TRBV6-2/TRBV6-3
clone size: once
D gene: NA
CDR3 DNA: TGTGCCAGCAGTTACTCTCTGCGTAATCAGCCCCAGCATTTT
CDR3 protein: CASSYSLRNQPQHF

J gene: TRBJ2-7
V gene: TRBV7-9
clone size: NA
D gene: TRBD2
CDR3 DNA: TGTGCCAGCTATCGAGAGTCGGGGGGAGGGGCTCCCTACGAGCAGTACTTC
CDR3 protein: CASYRESGGGAPYEQYF

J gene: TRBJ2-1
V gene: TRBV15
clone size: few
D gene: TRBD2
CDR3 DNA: TGTGCCACCAGCAGACGCTTGCCCGGGACTAGCGGAAGCAAAACGCAGTTCTTC
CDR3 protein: CATSRRLPGTSGSKTQFF

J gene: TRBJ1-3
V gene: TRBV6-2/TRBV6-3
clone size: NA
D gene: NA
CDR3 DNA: TGTGCCAGCAGTCCCACTGAGAACACCATATATTTT
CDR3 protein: CASSPTENTIYF

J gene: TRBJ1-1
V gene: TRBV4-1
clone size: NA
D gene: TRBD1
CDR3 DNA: TGCGCCAGCAGCCGAGGAGCAGGGGGCATCTCTAGTGAAGCTTTCTTT
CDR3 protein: CASSRGAGGISSEAFF

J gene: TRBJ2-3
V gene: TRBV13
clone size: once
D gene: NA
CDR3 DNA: TGTGCCAGCAGCTTGCAGGACTGGGGAAGCACAGATACGCAGTATTTT
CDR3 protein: CASSLQDWGSTDTQYF

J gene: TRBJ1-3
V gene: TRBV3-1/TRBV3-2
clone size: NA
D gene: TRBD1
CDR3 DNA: TGTGCCAGCAGCCCCAGGACAGGGGGCGCCTTTGTTGGAAACACCATATATTTT
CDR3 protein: CASSPRTGGAFVGNTIYF

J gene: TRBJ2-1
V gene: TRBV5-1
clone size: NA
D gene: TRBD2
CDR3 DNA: TGCGCCAGCAGCTTGGGGGTAGCGGGGCCGGCCTACAATGAGCAGTTCTTC
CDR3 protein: CASSLGVAGPAYNEQFF

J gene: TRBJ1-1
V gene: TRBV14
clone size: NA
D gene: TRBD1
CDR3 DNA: TGTGCCAGCAGCCGAAATCCGGGACAGGGGTACACTGAAGCTTTCTTT
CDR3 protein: CASSRNPGQGYTEAFF

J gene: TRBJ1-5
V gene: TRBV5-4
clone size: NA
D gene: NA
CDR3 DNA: TGTGCCAGCAGCTTACAGGGAGCCCAGCCCCAGCATTTT
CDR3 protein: CASSLQGAQPQHF

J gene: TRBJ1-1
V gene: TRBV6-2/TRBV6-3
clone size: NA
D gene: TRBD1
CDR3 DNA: TGTGCCAGCAGTTCCCAGGGGGGAAGTACTGAAGCTTTCTTT
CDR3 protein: CASSSQGGSTEAFF

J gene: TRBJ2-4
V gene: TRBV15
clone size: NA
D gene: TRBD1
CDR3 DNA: TGTGCCACCAGCCTACGAACCGGGACAGGGAAGCCAAACATTCAGTACTTC
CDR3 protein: CATSLRTGTGKPNIQYF

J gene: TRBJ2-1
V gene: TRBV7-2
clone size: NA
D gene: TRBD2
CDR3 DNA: TGTGCCAGCAGCTTAGCCCCACAACCGGGACTAGTAGTTGCGGGCTCCTACAATGAGCAGTTCTTC
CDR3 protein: CASSLAPQPGLVVAGSYNEQFF

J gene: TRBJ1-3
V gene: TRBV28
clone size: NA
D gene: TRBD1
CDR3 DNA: TGTGCCAGCAAGGATCAGGGGGGCGAAGGGGGAAACACCATATATTTT
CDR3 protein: CASKDQGGEGGNTIYF

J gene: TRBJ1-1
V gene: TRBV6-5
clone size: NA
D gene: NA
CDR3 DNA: TGTGCCAGCAATAGTAGGACAGAGGAAGCTTTCTTT
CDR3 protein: CASNSRTEEAFF

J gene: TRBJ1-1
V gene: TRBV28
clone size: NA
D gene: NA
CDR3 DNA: TGTGCCAGCAAGCGTGGGGAGCCTGAAGCTTTCTTT
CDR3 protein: CASKRGEPEAFF

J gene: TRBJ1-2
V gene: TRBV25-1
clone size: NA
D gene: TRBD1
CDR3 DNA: TGTGCCAGCAGGGACAGGGGGCGAGATGGCTACACCTTC
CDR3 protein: CASRDRGRDGYTF

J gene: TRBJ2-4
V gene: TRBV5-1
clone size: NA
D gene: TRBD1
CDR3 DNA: TGCGCCAGCAGCCCTTCCGGGGACAGGGGATTTCTTAACATTCAGTACTTC
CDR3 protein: CASSPSGDRGFLNIQYF

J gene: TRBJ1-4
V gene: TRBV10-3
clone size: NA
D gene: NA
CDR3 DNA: TGTGCCATCAGTGAGTCTTGGGGGGATGAAAAACTGTTTTTT
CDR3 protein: CAISESWGDEKLFF

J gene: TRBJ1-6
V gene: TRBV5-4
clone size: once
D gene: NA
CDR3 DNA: TGTGCCAGCAGCAACCCGAGGGAGGGTACACGATCACCCCTCCACTTT
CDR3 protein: CASSNPREGTRSPLHF

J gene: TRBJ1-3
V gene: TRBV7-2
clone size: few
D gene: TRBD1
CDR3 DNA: TGTGCCAGCAGCACAGGGGGCGCGGGAGGAAACACCATATATTTT
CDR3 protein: CASSTGGAGGNTIYF

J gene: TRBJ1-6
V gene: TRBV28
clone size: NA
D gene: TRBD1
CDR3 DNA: TGTGCCAGCAGTTATGGGACAGGCTTGTCAAGTCCACCCCTCCACTTT
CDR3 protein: CASSYGTGLSSPPLHF

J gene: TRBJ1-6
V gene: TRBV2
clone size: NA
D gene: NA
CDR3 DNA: TGTGCCAGCAGTGGGAAAAACAGGGTTTATGGTTCACCCCTCCACTTT
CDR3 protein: CASSGKNRVYGSPLHF

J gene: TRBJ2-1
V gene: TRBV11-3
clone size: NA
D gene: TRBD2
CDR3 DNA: TGTGCCAGCAGCTCACCTAGTACCCGGGGGGGGCAGTTCTTC
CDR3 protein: CASSSPSTRGGQFF

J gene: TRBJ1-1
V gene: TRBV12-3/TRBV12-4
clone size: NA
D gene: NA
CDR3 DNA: TGTGCCAGCAGCCCCGACAGTCACACTGAAGCTTTCTTT
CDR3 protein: CASSPDSHTEAFF

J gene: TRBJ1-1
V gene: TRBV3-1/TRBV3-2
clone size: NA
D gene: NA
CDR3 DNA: TGTGCCAGCAGCCAAGATTTTCTACTATCGAACACTGAAGCTTTCTTT
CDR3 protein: CASSQDFLLSNTEAFF

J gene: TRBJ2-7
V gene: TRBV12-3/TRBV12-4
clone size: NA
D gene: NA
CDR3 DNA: TGTGCCAGCAGGCTGGACAGCTCCTACGAGCAGTACTTC
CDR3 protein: CASRLDSSYEQYF

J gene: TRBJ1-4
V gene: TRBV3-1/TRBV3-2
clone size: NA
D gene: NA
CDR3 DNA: TGTGCCAGCAGCCAAATCCACAGTCGTAATGAAAAACTGTTTTTT
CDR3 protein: CASSQIHSRNEKLFF

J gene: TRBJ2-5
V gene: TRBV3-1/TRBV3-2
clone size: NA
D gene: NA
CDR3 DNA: TGTGCCAGCAGCCAAGGTGGGGGGGCGAGCGCGAGGACCCAGTACTTC
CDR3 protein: CASSQGGGASARTQYF

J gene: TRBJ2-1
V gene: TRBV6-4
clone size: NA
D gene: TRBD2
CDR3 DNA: TGTGCCAGCAGTGACTCCCATCCGGGAGGAGAGCAGTTCTTC
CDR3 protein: CASSDSHPGGEQFF

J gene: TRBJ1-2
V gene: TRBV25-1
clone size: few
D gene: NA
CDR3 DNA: TGTGCCAGCAGTGAAGAAGATTTCGGGGGCTACACCTTC
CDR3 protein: CASSEEDFGGYTF

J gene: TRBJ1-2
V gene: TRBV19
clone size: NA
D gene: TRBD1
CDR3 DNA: TGTGCCAGTAGTTACGGACAGGGGATTACCTATGGCTACACCTTC
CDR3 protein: CASSYGQGITYGYTF

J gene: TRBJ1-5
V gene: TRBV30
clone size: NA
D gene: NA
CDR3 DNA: TGTGCCTGGAGTGTACAACACAATCAGCCCCAGCATTTT
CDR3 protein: CAWSVQHNQPQHF

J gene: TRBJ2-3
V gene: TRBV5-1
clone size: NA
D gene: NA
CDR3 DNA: TGCGCCAGCAGCTTGACAGGGAAATCAATGGATACGCAGTATTTT
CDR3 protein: CASSLTGKSMDTQYF

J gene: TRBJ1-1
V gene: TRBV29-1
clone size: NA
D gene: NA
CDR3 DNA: TGCAGCGCACAAAGGGGATTCACTGAAGCTTTCTTT
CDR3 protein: CSAQRGFTEAFF

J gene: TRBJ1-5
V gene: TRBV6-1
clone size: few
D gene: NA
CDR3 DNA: TGTGCCAGCAGTGAAGCGACCTGGGGCAGGGGCAATCAGCCCCAGCATTTT
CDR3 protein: CASSEATWGRGNQPQHF

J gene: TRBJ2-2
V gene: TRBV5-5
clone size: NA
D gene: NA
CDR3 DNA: TGTGCCAGCAGCACGATGGGGCTGAACACCGGGGAGCTGTTTTTT
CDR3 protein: CASSTMGLNTGELFF

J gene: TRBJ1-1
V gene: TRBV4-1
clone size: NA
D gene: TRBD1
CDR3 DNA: TGCGCCAGCAGCCTCCGGGACAGGAACACTGAAGCTTTCTTT
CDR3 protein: CASSLRDRNTEAFF

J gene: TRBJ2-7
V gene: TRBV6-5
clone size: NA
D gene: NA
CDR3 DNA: TGTGCCAGTTCCCGGGCTCCGGACAGCTCCTACGAGCAGTACTTC
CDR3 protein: CASSRAPDSSYEQYF

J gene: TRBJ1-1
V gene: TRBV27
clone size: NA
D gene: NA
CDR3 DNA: TGTGCCAGCACTGCAACGGACAGTAACACTGAAGCTTTCTTT
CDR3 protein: CASTATDSNTEAFF